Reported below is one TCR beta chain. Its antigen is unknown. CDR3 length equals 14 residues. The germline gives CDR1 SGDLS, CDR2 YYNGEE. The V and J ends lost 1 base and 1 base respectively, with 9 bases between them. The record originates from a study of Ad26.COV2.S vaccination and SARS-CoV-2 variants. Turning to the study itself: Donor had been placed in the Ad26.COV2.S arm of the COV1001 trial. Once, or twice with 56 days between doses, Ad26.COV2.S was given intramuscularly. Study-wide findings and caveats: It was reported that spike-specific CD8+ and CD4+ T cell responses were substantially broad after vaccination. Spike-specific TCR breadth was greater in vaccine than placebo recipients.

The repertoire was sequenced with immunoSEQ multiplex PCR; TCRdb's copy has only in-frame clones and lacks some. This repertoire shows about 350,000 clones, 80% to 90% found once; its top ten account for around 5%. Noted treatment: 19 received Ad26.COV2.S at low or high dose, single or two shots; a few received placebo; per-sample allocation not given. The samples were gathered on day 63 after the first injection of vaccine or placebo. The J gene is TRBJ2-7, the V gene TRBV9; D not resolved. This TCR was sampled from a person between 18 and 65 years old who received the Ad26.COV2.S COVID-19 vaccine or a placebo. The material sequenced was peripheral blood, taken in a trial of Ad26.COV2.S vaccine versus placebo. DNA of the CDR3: TGTGCCAGCAGCGTATCGGTGGGGTCCTACGAGCAGTACTTC. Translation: CASSVSVGSYEQYF. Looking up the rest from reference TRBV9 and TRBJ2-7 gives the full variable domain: DSGVTQTPKHLITATGQRVTLRCSPRSGDLSVYWYQQSLDQGLQFLIQYYNGEERAKGNILERFSAQQFPDLHSELNLSSLELGDSALYFCASSVSVGSYEQYFGPGTRLTVT.